Listed here are 30 T cell receptor beta chains from one sample, sequenced in a study of read filtering for tumor transcriptome and immune sequencing. Molecular barcoded adaptors covering alpha/delta and beta/gamma chains were used on approximately 400 ng RNA. MiXCR, run by TCRdb on the reads, gives a single entry per CDR3 protein. The top ten clones hold around 7% of a sample with 30,000 to 40,000 distinct CDR3 sequences, 13% to 15% of them seen once. Source material: a population of CD138-negative cells sorted from bone marrow. The receptors here all came from a donor older than 35 with multiple myeloma.

This clonotype was seen many times. The chain has TRBV7-2 and TRBJ1-5; D is unclear. Trimming left V 1 base short and J 1 base short, with 5 bases between. The CDR3 runs to 14 residues. Germline V gene data show CDR1 as SGHTA and CDR2 as FQGNSA. CDR3 residues: CASSLVDSNQPQHF. The CDR3 DNA reads as TGTGCCAGCAGCTTAGTGGACAGCAATCAGCCCCAGCATTTT.

This clonotype was counted at least ten times. CDR3 loop: CASREAGGRGETQYF. CDR3 coding DNA: TGTGCCAGCAGGGAGGCAGGGGGCAGGGGAGAGACCCAGTACTTC. V gene TRBV6-5 combines with J gene TRBJ2-5, with 8 bases aligning to TRBD1. Unmatched junction bases numbered 10, after V lost 6 bases and J lost 4 bases. This CDR3 comprises 15 residues. CDR1 and CDR2 from the germline V gene are MNHEY and SVGAGI.

This clonotype was recorded a few times. The chain recombines TRBV4-1 with TRBJ1-5, with TRBD1 identical over 7 bases. V shed 1 base, J shed 1 base, and the junction held 4 bases outside the gene matches. CDR1 is MGHRA and CDR2 is YSYEKL in the germline V gene. This CDR3 comprises 16 residues. This chain's CDR3 is CASSQVGQKSNQPQHF. The CDR3 bases are TGCGCCAGCAGCCAAGTGGGACAGAAAAGCAATCAGCCCCAGCATTTT.

This clonotype has a count of ten or more. CDR3 in DNA: TGTGCCAGCAGCGTAGGGAGCGAGTCCAACTACGAGCAGTACTTC. It encodes CASSVGSESNYEQYF. This rearrangement joins TRBV9 to TRBJ2-7, with D unresolved. The CDR3 runs 15 residues. CDR1 is SGDLS and CDR2 is YYNGEE in the germline V gene. V was clipped by 0 bases and J by 3 bases, with 13 bases between them.

This clonotype was seen repeatedly, ten times or more. This rearrangement joins TRBV6-5 to TRBJ1-1; perhaps TRBD1 as D (6 bases). The CDR3 covers 14 residues. Germline values: CDR1 MNHEY, CDR2 SVGAGI. The V end lost 2 bases, the J end lost 7 bases, and 14 bases lay between the germline ends. DNA of the CDR3: TGTGCCAGCAGTTACGGTTACAGGGCCATTGAAGCTTTCTTT. Translation gives CASSYGYRAIEAFF.

The genes are TRBV29-1 and TRBJ1-4; 11 bases agree with TRBD1. The CDR3 has 15 amino acids. Per germline, CDR1 SQVTM and CDR2 ANQGSEA. The J segment lost 10 bases and the V segment lost 0 bases, leaving 7 bases of the junction unmatched. The CDR3 bases are TGCAGCGTTGAAGAGGGACAGGGGGGTTTTGGAAAACTGTTTTTT. Protein product: CSVEEGQGGFGKLFF.

This clonotype was seen at least ten times. The CDR3 DNA follows: TGCGCCAGCAGCTGGGAGACTAGCGGGAGGGCCAAGGAGACCCAGTACTTC. It translates to CASSWETSGRAKETQYF. The V gene is TRBV5-1, the J gene TRBJ2-5; 14 bases line up with TRBD2. V was pared by 3 bases and J by 5 bases, with 9 bases of the junction left unmatched. The CDR3 is made up of 17 amino acids. Germline V gene sequence: CDR1 SGHRS, CDR2 YFSETQ.

This clonotype was counted ten times or more. The rearrangement joins TRBV3-1 to TRBJ2-2, with 8 bases aligning to TRBD2. Germline CDR1 and CDR2: LGHDT and YNNKEL (reference sequence). The CDR3 runs to 16 residues. The V gene end was trimmed by 1 base and the J gene end by 6 bases; junction bases not matched to a gene: 7. For the CDR3, the DNA is TGTGCCAGCAGCCAAGTTAACGGGGGGGCCGCCGGGGAGCTGTTTTTT. It is translated as CASSQVNGGAAGELFF. Supplemented by reference TRBV3-1 and TRBJ2-2, the full variable domain reads DTAVSQTPKYLVTQMGNDKSIKCEQNLGHDTMYWYKQDSKKFLKIMFSYNNKELIINETVPNRFSPKSPDKAHLNLHINSLELGDSAVYFCASSQVNGGAAGELFFGEGSRLTVL.

This clonotype came up many times. The chain couples TRBV5-1 to TRBJ1-1, with no clear D. V was cut by 0 bases and J by 2 bases, with 8 bases left in between. The CDR3 extends over 14 amino acids. CDR1 and CDR2 (germline): SGHRS, YFSETQ. The CDR3 DNA reads as TGCGCCAGCAGCTTGGGTCTTTACAACACTGAAGCTTTCTTT. It translates to CASSLGLYNTEAFF.

This clonotype was observed at least ten times. The chain carries TRBV10-2 and TRBJ1-5, with no clear D. The ends were cut back, 2 bases at V and 7 bases at J, with 9 bases in the middle. Germline V gene sequence: CDR1 WSHSY, CDR2 SAAADI. The CDR3 has 13 amino acids. The CDR3 sequence is CASSEVRGQPQHF. The CDR3 DNA follows: TGCGCCAGCAGTGAGGTGCGGGGACAGCCCCAGCATTTT.

This clonotype was seen at least ten times. V and J are TRBV5-1 and TRBJ2-3; D is perhaps TRBD1 or TRBD2 (5 bases each). The germline CDR1 and CDR2 sequences are SGHRS and YFSETQ. V lost 0 bases, J lost 2 bases, and 13 bases lay in between. CDR3 length equals 16 residues. CDR3 sequence: CASSLEGSPSTDTQYF. DNA of the CDR3: TGCGCCAGCAGCTTGGAGGGGAGCCCCTCCACAGATACGCAGTATTTT.

The sample holds many counts of this clonotype. This chain uses TRBV3-1 with TRBJ2-7; 7 nucleotides align to TRBD2. Germline CDR1 LGHDT, CDR2 YNNKEL (reference sequence). This CDR3 has 15 amino acids. The V gene end was trimmed by 5 bases and the J gene end by 1 base; junction bases not matched to a gene: 8. As DNA, the CDR3 is TGTGCCAGCAGCGCTAGACTAGCAGGTTCCTACGAGCAGTACTTC. Its translation is CASSARLAGSYEQYF.

This clonotype was picked up many times. J is TRBJ2-1 and V is TRBV12-3 or TRBV12-4, with 7 positions matching TRBD2. The CDR3 runs to 14 residues. The J segment lost 6 bases and the V segment lost 7 bases, leaving 9 bases of the junction unmatched. CDR3: CASIHSGIVNEQFF. The CDR3 region has the DNA TGTGCCAGCATTCACAGCGGGATTGTCAATGAGCAGTTCTTC.

This clonotype was counted many times. Here the CDR3 reads CSARDPSGRIYEQYF. The DNA for the CDR3 is TGCAGTGCTAGAGATCCTAGCGGGAGAATCTACGAGCAGTACTTC. This rearrangement joins TRBV20-1 to TRBJ2-7, with 10 bases that match TRBD2. CDR1 is DFQATT and CDR2 is SNEGSKA in the germline V gene (reference sequence). V was clipped by 0 bases and J by 3 bases; unmatched bases: 5. This CDR3 comprises 15 residues.

This clonotype has ten or more counts. J is TRBJ1-2 and V is TRBV6-6, with D possibly being TRBD1 (5 bases). V shed 7 bases and J shed 2 bases, with 20 bases lying between them. CDR3 size: 16 residues. Germline V CDR1 and CDR2: MNHNY, SVGAGI (reference sequence). The CDR3 sequence: CASTKGSRDLNYGYTF. CDR3 DNA: TGTGCCAGCACAAAAGGGTCCCGGGACCTGAACTATGGCTACACCTTC.

This clonotype has ten or more counts. The chain employs TRBV7-2 and TRBJ1-1; D gene ambiguous. CDR1 and CDR2 (germline): SGHTA, FQGNSA. The ends were cut back, 5 bases at V and 6 bases at J, with 7 bases in the middle. The CDR3 has 11 residues. The CDR3 DNA sequence: TGTGCCAGCAGCCCGCTGGCTGAAGCTTTCTTT. Translation: CASSPLAEAFF.

The sample holds many counts of this clonotype. The chain combines TRBV6-1 with TRBJ1-5; a possible D gene is TRBD1 (5 bases). V shed 6 bases and J shed 2 bases, with 17 bases lying between them. The length of the CDR3 is 16 residues. The V gene's germline CDR1 is MNHNS and CDR2 SASEGT. As DNA, the CDR3 is TGTGCCAGCAGGAAGCCCCCGGGGCAGCGCAATCAGCCCCAGCATTTT. Translating it yields CASRKPPGQRNQPQHF.

This clonotype was counted many times. The V call is TRBV2, the J call TRBJ1-3; 8 bases match TRBD1. V lost 6 bases to trimming and J lost 2 bases; unmatched junction nucleotides: 3. Germline V CDR1 and CDR2: SNHLY, FYNNEI. The CDR3 contains 14 residues. The CDR3 DNA reads TGTGCCAGCAGGAAACAGGGGGCTGGAAACACCATATATTTT. Its protein product is CASRKQGAGNTIYF.

This clonotype was counted at least ten times. The chain combines TRBV11-2 with TRBJ2-5; D not certain. The length of the CDR3 is 12 residues. Germline CDR1 SGHAT, CDR2 FQNNGV. The V end was cut by 1 base, the J end by 2 bases, with 2 bases between. The CDR3, as DNA: TGTGCCAGCAGCTTAGCGCAAGAGACCCAGTACTTC. Translated, it gives CASSLAQETQYF.

This clonotype ranks as medium-sized. An end of the junction differs from the germline gene, which may be a read error. V and J are TRBV5-1 and TRBJ1-4; 11 bases agree with TRBD1. This CDR3 region has 14 residues. Germline V gives CDR1 SGHRS, CDR2 YFSETQ. CDR3 coding DNA: TGTGCCAGCAGTTCCGGGACAGGGGGTGAAAAACTGTTTTTT. Encoded protein: CASSSGTGGEKLFF.

This clonotype has at least ten counts. This chain connects TRBV25-1 to TRBJ2-3; TRBD1 might be the D (6 bases). V lost 8 bases and J lost 3, with 18 bases in between. Germline V gene data show CDR1 as MGHDK and CDR2 as SYGVNS. The CDR3 has 15 residues. The CDR3 DNA is TGTGCCAGCTCCCACGGAAGGGGGACGACAGATACGCAGTATTTT. As protein: CASSHGRGTTDTQYF.

This clonotype came up many times. The V gene is TRBV6-2 or TRBV6-3, the J gene TRBJ1-1; TRBD1 might be the D (5 bases). Trimming took off 8 bases at V and 1 base at J, with 20 bases between the two ends. The V gene's germline CDR1 is MNHEY and CDR2 SVGEGT. The length of the CDR3 is 16 residues. The CDR3 DNA follows: TGTGCCAGCGGGGGTAGGCAGTCCCTATGGAACACTGAAGCTTTCTTT. Translating it yields CASGGRQSLWNTEAFF.

This clonotype was recorded many times. V usage is TRBV3-1 and J usage is TRBJ1-1; D remains ambiguous. The V gene lost 6 bases and the J gene lost 1 base, with 3 bases spanning the gap. CDR3 length: 11 residues. Germline CDR1 is LGHDT and CDR2 is YNNKEL (reference sequence). The CDR3: CASSRNTEAFF. The CDR3 bases are TGTGCCAGCAGTAGGAACACTGAAGCTTTCTTT. Filled out from reference TRBV3-1 and TRBJ1-1, the complete variable domain reads DTAVSQTPKYLVTQMGNDKSIKCEQNLGHDTMYWYKQDSKKFLKIMFSYNNKELIINETVPNRFSPKSPDKAHLNLHINSLELGDSAVYFCASSRNTEAFFGQGTRLTVV.

This clonotype was picked up many times. This chain uses TRBV5-6 with TRBJ1-2; 10 bases are a match to TRBD1. The V and J ends lost 4 bases and 7 bases, in that order; junction bases with no gene match: 10. Per the germline V gene, CDR1 is SGHDT and CDR2 is YYEEEE. The CDR3 has 15 amino acids. Here the CDR3 reads CASSKDRGILIGYTF. The CDR3 DNA sequence: TGTGCCAGCAGCAAGGACAGGGGGATATTGATTGGCTACACCTTC.

This clonotype has just a few counts. The chain carries TRBV12-3 or TRBV12-4 and TRBJ1-1, with 9 bases lining up with TRBD1. The CDR3 runs 14 residues. J was trimmed by 5 bases and V by 6 bases; bases with no gene match: 7. The CDR3: CASRTTGGVTEAFF. In DNA, the CDR3 is TGTGCCAGCAGGACCACAGGGGGCGTAACTGAAGCTTTCTTT.

This clonotype was counted many times. The chain carries TRBV3-1 and TRBJ1-5; D unresolved. Germline V gives CDR1 LGHDT, CDR2 YNNKEL (reference sequence). The CDR3 covers 12 residues. V was pared by 4 bases and J by 6 bases, with 7 bases between. DNA of the CDR3: TGTGCCAGCAGCCTCGGCCTTCAGCCCCAGCATTTT. Translation gives CASSLGLQPQHF.

This clonotype was seen repeatedly, ten times or more. The chain employs TRBV4-1 and TRBJ2-5; 7 bases are a match to TRBD2. Looked up from germline, CDR1 is MGHRA and CDR2 is YSYEKL. Trimming cost V 3 bases and J 4 bases; bases outside gene matches: 11. The CDR3 covers 16 residues. CDR3 nucleotides: TGCGCCAGCAGCCAGCACGGGACTACCAATTCAGAGACCCAGTACTTC. Translating it yields CASSQHGTTNSETQYF.

This clonotype has a count of ten or more. This chain uses TRBV10-2 with TRBJ1-1, with 7 bases identical to TRBD1. V lost 6 bases and J lost 1; bases outside the gene matches: 5. Germline CDR1 is WSHSY and CDR2 is SAAADI. The CDR3 is 14 amino acids. This CDR3 reads CASRKGQENTEAFF. CDR3 in DNA: TGCGCCAGCAGAAAAGGACAGGAGAACACTGAAGCTTTCTTT.

There are many counts of this clonotype. The rearrangement uses TRBV7-8 and TRBJ2-2; TRBD2 matches at 13 bases. CDR1 is SGHVS, CDR2 FQNEAQ, per germline. The V segment lost 4 bases and the J segment 8 bases; nucleotides outside the gene matches: 1. CDR3 size: 14 residues. The CDR3 DNA follows: TGTGCCAGCAGCTCGGGACTAGCGGGAGGGGAGCTGTTTTTT. Residues: CASSSGLAGGELFF.

This clonotype has at least ten counts. The V gene is TRBV18, the J gene TRBJ2-3; no firm D call. V was pared by 3 bases and J by 5 bases, with 3 bases between. Germline V CDR1 and CDR2: KGHSH, LQKENI. The CDR3 runs to 11 residues. CDR3 nucleotide sequence: TGTGCCAGCTCACCGGGAGATACGCAGTATTTT. Its protein product is CASSPGDTQYF. The variable domain in full, completed from reference TRBV18 and TRBJ2-3, reads NAGVMQNPRHLVRRRGQEARLRCSPMKGHSHVYWYRQLPEEGLKFMVYLQKENIIDESGMPKERFSAEFPKEGPSILRIQQVVRGDSAAYFCASSPGDTQYFGPGTRLTVL.